The rows below give T cell receptor beta chains drawn from one sample of a study of control samples from healthy donors and cancer patients. Profiling relied on immunoSEQ multiplex PCR, and the TCRdb table lists in-frame clones only, not all of them. The sample contains over 45,000 clones, more than 70% of which appear only once. The material sequenced was PBMCs. These receptors came from a man in his forties or fifties with colorectal cancer. CDR3s include the opening cysteine and the closing phenylalanine or tryptophan. A D gene is named only where the DNA matches it firmly.

CDR3 length	V gene	D gene	J gene	CDR3 DNA	CDR3 protein
15	TRBV11-1	TRBD1	TRBJ1-1	TGTGCCAGCAGCTTAGGGGACAGGGGGAACACTGAAGCTTTCTTT	CASSLGDRGNTEAFF
16	TRBV5-1	TRBD2	TRBJ2-1	TGCGCCAGCAGCTTGGGACTAGCGGGAGCCTACAATGAGCAGTTCTTC	CASSLGLAGAYNEQFF
14	TRBV19	.	TRBJ1-2	TGTGCCAGTAGTATAGATGGGGAGGAAGAGGACTACACCTTC	CASSIDGEEEDYTF
14	TRBV5-1	TRBD1	TRBJ1-4	TGCGCCAGCAGCCCGGGACAGGGTGGGGAAAAACTGTTTTTT	CASSPGQGGEKLFF
13	TRBV7-8	.	TRBJ1-5	TGTGCCAGCAGCTGGAATAGCAATCAGCCCCAGCATTTT	CASSWNSNQPQHF
16	TRBV4-2	.	TRBJ1-4	TGTGCCAGCAGCCAAGATTCCCCCCTAATTAATGAAAAACTGTTTTTT	CASSQDSPLINEKLFF
12	TRBV2	.	TRBJ2-5	TGTGCCAGCAGTCAGCTCCAAGAGACCCAGTACTTC	CASSQLQETQYF
15	TRBV4-2	TRBD2	TRBJ2-7	TGTGCCAGCAGCCAATTCCTAGCGGGGGGCTACGAGCAGTACTTC	CASSQFLAGGYEQYF
11	TRBV2	.	TRBJ1-2	TGTGCCAGCGAGCGGGTTCATGGCTACACCTTC	CASERVHGYTF
17	TRBV11-3	TRBD2	TRBJ2-1	TGTGCCAGCAGCTTTACCCGGACTAGCGGGAATTCCAATGAGCAGTTCTTC	CASSFTRTSGNSNEQFF
13	TRBV7-8	.	TRBJ1-1	TGTGCCAGCAGCTGGGCTGCGAGCACTGAAGCTTTCTTT	CASSWAASTEAFF
13	TRBV9	.	TRBJ1-2	TGTGCCAGCAGCGGGTCGTATGCCTATGGCTACACCTTC	CASSGSYAYGYTF
14	TRBV5-1	.	TRBJ1-5	TGCGCCAGCAGCTTGTCAGCGGGGGATCATCCCCAGCATTTT	CASSLSAGDHPQHF
15	TRBV6-5	TRBD1	TRBJ1-4	TGTGCCAGCAGTTACTCCGGACAGGGTGCTGAAAAACTGTTTTTT	CASSYSGQGAEKLFF
13	TRBV11-3	.	TRBJ2-1	TGTGCCAGCAGCTTAGATTGGGCTAATGAGCAGTTCTTC	CASSLDWANEQFF
15	TRBV7-9	.	TRBJ1-5	TGTGCCAGCAGCTCCAAGAATAGCGGAAATCAGCCCCAGCATTTT	CASSSKNSGNQPQHF
22	TRBV7-6	.	TRBJ2-1	TGTGCCAGCAGCTTAGCGTTTGGATTAGACCCGGGTGAGGGTCGGAGTTCCAATGAGCAGTTCTTC	CASSLAFGLDPGEGRSSNEQFF
17	TRBV7-2	.	TRBJ2-5	TGTGCCAGCAGCTTAGAAGGCGGGTGGGTGAGGCAAGAGACCCAGTACTTC	CASSLEGGWVRQETQYF
15	TRBV7-9	.	TRBJ1-1	TGTGCCAGCAGCTTAGGCGGCAGGGGGAACACTGAAGCTTTCTTT	CASSLGGRGNTEAFF
14	TRBV28	TRBD1	TRBJ1-5	TGTGCCAGCAGGCACAGGGGGCGCGATCAGCCCCAGCATTTT	CASRHRGRDQPQHF
14	TRBV2	TRBD2	TRBJ2-1	TGTGCCAGCGAATCTAGCGGGAGTAACAATGAGCAGTTCTTC	CASESSGSNNEQFF
13	TRBV5-8	.	TRBJ1-2	TGTGCCAGCAGAAGGGTCGCTAACTATGGCTACACCTTC	CASRRVANYGYTF
15	TRBV15	TRBD1	TRBJ1-5	TGTGCCACCCTTTCTGACAGGGAGGGCAATCAGCCCCAGCATTTT	CATLSDREGNQPQHF